The present T cell receptor (beta chain) was sequenced within a study of radiotherapy plus CTLA-4 blockade in lung cancer. Clones were sequenced by immunoSEQ multiplex PCR, and TCRdb holds only the in-frame ones, with some missing. The table has 65,000 to 95,000 clones, 70% to 90% seen once. The germline gives CDR1 MGHDK, CDR2 SYGVNS. With 2 bases removed from V and 6 bases from J, the gap between germline ends came to 13 bases. The CDR3 totals 15 residues. This chain links TRBV25-1 with TRBJ2-2; D perhaps matches TRBD1 (6 bases). The TCR originated in a human donor with non-small cell lung cancer who had stable disease on radiotherapy plus ipilimumab. The input for sequencing was peripheral blood, taken from a patient treated with radiotherapy plus ipilimumab. The CDR3 region is CASSEVQGTAGELFF. CDR3 bases: TGTGCCAGCAGTGAAGTACAGGGCACGGCCGGGGAGCTGTTTTTT.